Below are 3 T cell receptor beta chains sequenced from a single sample in a study of CD8+ T cells in alopecia areata. Once RNA had been extracted, it was reverse transcribed into cDNA to act as the sequencing template. Profiling relied on immunoSEQ multiplex PCR, and the TCRdb table lists in-frame clones only, not all of them. The sample shows over 200,000 clones, 50% to 60% of them seen only once. Specimen: CD4+ T cells sorted from blood, collected at week 0. The receptor source for this set is a human donor with alopecia areata.

J is TRBJ2-7 and V is TRBV6-5; 9 nucleotides line up with TRBD1. Losses at the gene ends were 6 bases for V and 3 bases for J; bases not matched to a gene: 6. The CDR3 is made up of 14 amino acids. Per the germline V gene, CDR1 is MNHEY and CDR2 is SVGAGI. The CDR3 DNA reads TGTGCCAGCAGCCGACAGGGGGGACGCTACGAGCAGTACTTC. This encodes CASSRQGGRYEQYF.

This chain uses TRBV25-1 with TRBJ2-4; D unclear. CDR3 length equals 13 residues. Deletions cut 2 bases from V and 9 bases from J, with 11 bases between. Germline values: CDR1 MGHDK, CDR2 SYGVNS. The DNA for the CDR3 is TGTGCCAGCAGTGAACTCCGGAATGGCATTCAGTACTTC. This gives the protein CASSELRNGIQYF.

The chain links TRBV5-4 to TRBJ2-2; 8 bases align to TRBD1. CDR3 length: 18 amino acids. J was trimmed by 5 bases and V by 4 bases; bases with no gene match: 16. Per the germline V gene, CDR1 is SGHNT and CDR2 is YYREEE (reference sequence). The CDR3 is CASSVGQGRRFLTGELFF. In DNA form, the CDR3 reads TGTGCCAGCAGCGTCGGACAGGGCCGCCGTTTTTTAACCGGGGAGCTGTTTTTT.